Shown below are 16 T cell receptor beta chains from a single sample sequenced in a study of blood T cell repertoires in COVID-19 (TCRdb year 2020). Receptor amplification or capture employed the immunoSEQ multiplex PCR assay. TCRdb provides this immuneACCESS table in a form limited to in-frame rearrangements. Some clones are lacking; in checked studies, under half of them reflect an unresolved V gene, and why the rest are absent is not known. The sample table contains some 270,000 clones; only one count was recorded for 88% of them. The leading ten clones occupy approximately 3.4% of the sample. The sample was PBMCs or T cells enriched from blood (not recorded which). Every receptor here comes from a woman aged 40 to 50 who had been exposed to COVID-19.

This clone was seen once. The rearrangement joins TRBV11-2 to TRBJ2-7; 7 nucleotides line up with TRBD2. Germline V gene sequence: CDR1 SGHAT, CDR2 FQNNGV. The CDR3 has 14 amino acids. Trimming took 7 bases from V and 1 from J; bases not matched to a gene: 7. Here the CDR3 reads CASKRGHSSYEQYF. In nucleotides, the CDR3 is TGTGCCAGCAAGCGGGGTCATTCGTCCTACGAGCAGTACTTC. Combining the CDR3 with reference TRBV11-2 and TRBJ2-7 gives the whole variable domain EAGVAQSPRYKIIEKRQSVAFWCNPISGHATLYWYQQILGQGPKLLIQFQNNGVVDDSQLPKDRFSAERLKGVDSTLKIQPAKLEDSAVYLCASKRGHSSYEQYFGPGTRLTVT.

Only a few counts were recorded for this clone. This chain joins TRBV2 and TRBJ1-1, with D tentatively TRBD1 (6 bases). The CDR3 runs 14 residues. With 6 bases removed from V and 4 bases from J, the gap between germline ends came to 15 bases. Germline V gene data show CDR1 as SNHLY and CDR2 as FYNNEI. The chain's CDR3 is CASSWDTGGTEAFF. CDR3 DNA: TGTGCCAGCAGCTGGGACACGGGGGGCACTGAAGCTTTCTTT.

This CDR3 reads CASSQIDRDTEAFF. Written as DNA, the CDR3 is TGCGCCAGCAGCCAGATAGACAGGGACACTGAAGCTTTCTTT. The V and J genes are TRBV4-3 and TRBJ1-1; 7 bases fit TRBD1. V lost 3 bases, J lost 3 bases, and 4 bases stayed unmatched. Per the germline V gene, CDR1 is LGHNA and CDR2 is YSLEER. The CDR3 covers 14 residues.

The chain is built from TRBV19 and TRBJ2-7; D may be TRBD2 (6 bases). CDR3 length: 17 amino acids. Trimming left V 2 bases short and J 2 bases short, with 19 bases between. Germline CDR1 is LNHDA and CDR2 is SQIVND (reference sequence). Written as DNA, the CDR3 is TGTGCCAGTAGTATACAGTTCGAAGCTAGCGACCCCTACGAGCAGTACGTC. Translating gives CASSIQFEASDPYEQYV.

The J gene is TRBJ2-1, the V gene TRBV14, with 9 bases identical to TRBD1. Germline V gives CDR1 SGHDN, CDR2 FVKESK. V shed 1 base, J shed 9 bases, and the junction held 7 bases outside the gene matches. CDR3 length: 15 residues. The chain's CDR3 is CASSQGGTGSGEQFF. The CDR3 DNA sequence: TGTGCCAGCAGCCAAGGAGGGACAGGGTCTGGTGAGCAGTTCTTC.

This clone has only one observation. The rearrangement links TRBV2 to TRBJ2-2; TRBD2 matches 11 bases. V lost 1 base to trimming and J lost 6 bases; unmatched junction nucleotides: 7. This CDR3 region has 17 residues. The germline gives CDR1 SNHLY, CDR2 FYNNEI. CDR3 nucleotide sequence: TGTGCCAGCAGTGAAGACTATTTAGCGGGGGGGCCCGGGGAGCTGTTTTTT. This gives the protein CASSEDYLAGGPGELFF.

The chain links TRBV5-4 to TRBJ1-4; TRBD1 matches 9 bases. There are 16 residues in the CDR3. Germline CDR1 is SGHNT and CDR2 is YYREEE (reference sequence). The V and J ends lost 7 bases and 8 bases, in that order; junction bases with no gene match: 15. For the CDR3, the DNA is TGTGCCAGCGGCGCGACAGGGGGTCTGGGGGGCGAAAAACTGTTTTTT. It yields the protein CASGATGGLGGEKLFF.

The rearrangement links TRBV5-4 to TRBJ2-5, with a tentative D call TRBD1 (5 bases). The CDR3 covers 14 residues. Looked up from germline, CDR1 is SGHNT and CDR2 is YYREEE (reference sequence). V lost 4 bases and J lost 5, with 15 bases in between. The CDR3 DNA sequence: TGTGCCAGCAGCCCTATGGGCAGGGATGAGACCCAGTACTTC. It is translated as CASSPMGRDETQYF.

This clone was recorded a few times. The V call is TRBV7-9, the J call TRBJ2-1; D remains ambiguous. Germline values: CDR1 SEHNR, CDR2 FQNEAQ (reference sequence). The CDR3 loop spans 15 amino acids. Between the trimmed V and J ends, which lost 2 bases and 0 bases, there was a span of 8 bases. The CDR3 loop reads CASSLRDRSYNEQFF. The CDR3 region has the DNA TGTGCCAGCAGCTTACGCGATCGCTCCTACAATGAGCAGTTCTTC. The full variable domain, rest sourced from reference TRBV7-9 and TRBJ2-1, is DTGVSQNPRHKITKRGQNVTFRCDPISEHNRLYWYRQTLGQGPEFLTYFQNEAQLEKSRLLSDRFSAERPKGSFSTLEIQRTEQGDSAMYLCASSLRDRSYNEQFFGPGTRLTVL.

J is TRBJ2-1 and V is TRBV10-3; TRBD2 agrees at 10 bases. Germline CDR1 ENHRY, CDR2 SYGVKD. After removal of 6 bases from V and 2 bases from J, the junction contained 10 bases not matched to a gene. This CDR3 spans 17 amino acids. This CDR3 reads CAISRTSGQGTYNEQFF. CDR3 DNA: TGTGCCATCAGCCGGACTAGCGGACAAGGGACCTACAATGAGCAGTTCTTC.

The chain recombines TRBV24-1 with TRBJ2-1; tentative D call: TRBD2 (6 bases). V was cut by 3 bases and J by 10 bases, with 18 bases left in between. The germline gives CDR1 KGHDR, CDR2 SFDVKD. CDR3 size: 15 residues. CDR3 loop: CATSDNSRGTEEQFF. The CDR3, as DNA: TGTGCCACCAGTGATAATTCCCGCGGGACCGAGGAGCAGTTCTTC.

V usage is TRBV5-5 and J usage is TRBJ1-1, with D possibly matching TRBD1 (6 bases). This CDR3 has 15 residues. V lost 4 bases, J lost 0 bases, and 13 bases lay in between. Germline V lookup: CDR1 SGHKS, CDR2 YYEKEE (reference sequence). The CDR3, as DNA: TGTGCCAGCAGCCCAACAGGGAAATTGAACACTGAAGCTTTCTTT. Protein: CASSPTGKLNTEAFF.

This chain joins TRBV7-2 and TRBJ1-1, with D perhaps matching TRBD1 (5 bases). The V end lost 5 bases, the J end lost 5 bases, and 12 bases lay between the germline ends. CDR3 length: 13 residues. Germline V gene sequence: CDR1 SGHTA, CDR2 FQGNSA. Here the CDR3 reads CASSKRGGTEAFF. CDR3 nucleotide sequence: TGTGCCAGCAGCAAACGGGGGGGGACTGAAGCTTTCTTT.

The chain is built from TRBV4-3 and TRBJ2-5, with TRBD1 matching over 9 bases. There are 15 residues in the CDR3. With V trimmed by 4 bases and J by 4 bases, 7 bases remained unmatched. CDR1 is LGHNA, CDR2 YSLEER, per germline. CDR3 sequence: CASSPHRGRGETQYF. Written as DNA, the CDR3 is TGCGCCAGCAGCCCTCACAGGGGGCGCGGAGAGACCCAGTACTTC.

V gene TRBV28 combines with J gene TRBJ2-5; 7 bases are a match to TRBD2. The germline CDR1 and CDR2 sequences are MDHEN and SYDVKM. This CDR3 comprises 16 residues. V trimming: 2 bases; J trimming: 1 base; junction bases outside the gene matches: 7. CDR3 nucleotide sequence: TGTGCCAGCAGTTTAGCCCTAGCGGTTTCCCAAGAGACCCAGTACTTC. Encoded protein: CASSLALAVSQETQYF.

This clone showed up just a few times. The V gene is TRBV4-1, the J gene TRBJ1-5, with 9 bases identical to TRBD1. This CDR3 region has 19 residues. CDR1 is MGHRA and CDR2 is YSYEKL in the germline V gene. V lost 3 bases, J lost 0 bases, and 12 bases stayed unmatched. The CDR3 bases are TGCGCCAGCAGCCATGATCATCGGGACAGGGTTTATAGCAATCAGCCCCAGCATTTT. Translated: CASSHDHRDRVYSNQPQHF.